The 20 T cell receptor beta chains below all came from one sample that was sequenced in a study of OX40 agonist ivuxolimab in advanced cancers. Repertoires were generated with immunoSEQ multiplex PCR, while TCRdb's copy carries only in-frame clones and drops some. The table has roughly 41,000 clones, about 88% seen once. Sequencing was performed on CD4+ or CD8+ T cells sorted from blood, taken in a trial of the OX40 agonist ivuxolimab. The receptors were gathered from an adult with an advanced solid tumor such as melanoma, head and neck, liver or kidney cancer.

The chain recombines TRBV15 with TRBJ2-3; 7 bases match TRBD1. This CDR3 is 14 amino acids long. Germline trimming cut 3 bases from V and 1 base from J; bases unmatched to any gene: 1. The V gene's germline CDR1 is LNHNV and CDR2 YYDKDF (reference sequence). CDR3 sequence reads: CATSRTGRTDTQYF. CDR3 in DNA: TGTGCCACCAGCAGGACAGGGCGCACAGATACGCAGTATTTT.

About this clone: A junction boundary mismatches the germline segment, possibly from a read error. The gene calls are TRBV7-7 and TRBJ2-5; maybe TRBD2 (5 bases). Germline CDR1 SSHAT, CDR2 FNYEAQ (reference sequence). The CDR3 has 13 residues. CDR3 sequence: CASSLDYQETQYF. CDR3 sequence (DNA): TGTGCTAGCAGCTTGGACTACCAAGAGACCCAGTACTTC.

Here the CDR3 DNA reads TGTGCCAGCAGACGACAGGGGGGGCCCTACGAGCAGTACTTC. It yields the protein CASRRQGGPYEQYF. V usage is TRBV6-5 and J usage is TRBJ2-7, with TRBD1 matching 9 bases. J gave up 2 bases and V 6 bases, and 5 bases lay outside the gene matches. Germline V gives CDR1 MNHEY, CDR2 SVGAGI. The CDR3 contains 14 residues.

This sequence joins TRBV7-2 and TRBJ2-7; D is ambiguous. The CDR3 sequence is 12 residues long. Trimming took 1 base from V and 3 from J, leaving 4 bases between them. Germline CDR1 and CDR2: SGHTA and FQGNSA. The CDR3 bases are TGTGCCAGCAGCTTAGACCACTACGAGCAGTACTTC. Protein sequence: CASSLDHYEQYF.

The chain employs TRBV29-1 and TRBJ2-5, with 7 positions matching TRBD1. From germline, CDR1 is SQVTM and CDR2 ANQGSEA. There are 12 residues in the CDR3. V lost 6 bases to trimming and J lost 4 bases; unmatched junction nucleotides: 5. The CDR3 coding sequence is TGCAGCGTGACCGGGACAGCAGAGACCCAGTACTTC. Translated, it gives CSVTGTAETQYF. Drawing the rest from reference TRBV29-1 and TRBJ2-5, the complete variable domain is SAVISQKPSRDICQRGTSLTIQCQVDSQVTMMFWYRQQPGQSLTLIATANQGSEATYESGFVIDKFPISRPNLTFSTLTVSNMSPEDSSIYLCSVTGTAETQYFGPGTRLLVL.

The genes are TRBV7-3 and TRBJ2-2, with D possibly TRBD2 on 6 matching bases. The CDR3 is 14 residues long. Germline assignment: CDR1 SGHTA and CDR2 FQGTGA. V was pared by 5 bases and J by 5 bases, with 12 bases between. The CDR3 is CASSPRLGTGELFF. The CDR3 DNA reads TGTGCCAGCAGCCCCCGACTAGGGACCGGGGAGCTGTTTTTT. Using reference TRBV7-3 and TRBJ2-2 for the parts outside the CDR3, the full variable domain is GAGVSQTPSNKVTEKGKYVELRCDPISGHTALYWYRQSLGQGPEFLIYFQGTGAADDSGLPNDRFFAVRPEGSVSTLKIQRTERGDSAVYLCASSPRLGTGELFFGEGSRLTVL.

The chain joins TRBV19 to TRBJ2-1; tentative D call: TRBD2 (6 bases). CDR1 is LNHDA and CDR2 is SQIVND in the germline V gene (reference sequence). The V and J ends lost 7 bases and 8 bases respectively, with 24 bases between them. The CDR3 consists of 16 residues. CDR3 sequence (DNA): TGTGCCAGTACCCCCAGGGCCCAAAGAAGCGGGTATGAGCAGTTCTTC. Amino acids: CASTPRAQRSGYEQFF.

The CDR3 loop is CASTQTGGNTGELFF. Here the CDR3 DNA reads TGTGCCAGCACCCAGACAGGGGGAAACACCGGGGAGCTGTTTTTT. The V call is TRBV16, the J call TRBJ2-2; 9 nucleotides match TRBD1. J lost 2 bases, V lost 7 bases, and 5 bases had no gene match. Germline CDR1 is KGHSY and CDR2 is FQNENV. The CDR3 is made up of 15 amino acids.

This clone was found once. The gene calls are TRBV5-4 and TRBJ2-3, with 9 positions matching TRBD1. V lost 2 bases to trimming and J lost 2 bases; unmatched junction nucleotides: 0. The CDR3 totals 14 residues. Looked up from germline, CDR1 is SGHNT and CDR2 is YYREEE (reference sequence). As DNA, the CDR3 is TGTGCCAGCAGCTTACAGGGGGCCACAGATACGCAGTATTTT. It is translated as CASSLQGATDTQYF.

This clone was seen a handful of times. The chain joins TRBV19 to TRBJ1-3; the D gene is possibly TRBD1 (6 bases). The CDR3 runs to 14 residues. CDR1 LNHDA and CDR2 SQIVND come from the germline V gene (reference sequence). V lost 7 bases, J lost 2 bases, and 12 bases lay in between. In DNA, the CDR3 is TGTGCCAGTATTCGCCGGGACACTGGAAACACCATATATTTT. Translation: CASIRRDTGNTIYF.

The chain employs TRBV4-1 and TRBJ2-5, with a tentative D call TRBD2 (6 bases). The V gene's germline CDR1 is MGHRA and CDR2 YSYEKL. The CDR3 sequence is 13 residues long. Trimming removed 6 bases from V and 5 bases from J, with 13 bases in between. In nucleotides, the CDR3 is TGCGCCAGCAGATCACGACTAGGCGAGACCCAGTACTTC. It is translated as CASRSRLGETQYF.

V gene TRBV7-9 combines with J gene TRBJ1-2, with TRBD1 matching 7 bases. Germline loops: CDR1 SEHNR, CDR2 FQNEAQ (reference sequence). Losses at the gene ends were 5 bases for V and 3 bases for J; bases not matched to a gene: 9. This CDR3 is built from 15 residues. The CDR3 bases are TGTGCCAGCAGCCCCCACTCAGGGGGGGACTATGGCTACACCTTC. This codes for CASSPHSGGDYGYTF.

J is TRBJ1-4 and V is TRBV5-1, with D possibly being TRBD1 (6 bases). Germline V lookup: CDR1 SGHRS, CDR2 YFSETQ. The CDR3 totals 16 residues. V lost 1 base, J lost 3 bases, and 13 bases lay in between. The CDR3 reads CASSLYGGLANEKLFF. CDR3 DNA sequence: TGCGCCAGCAGCTTGTACGGGGGGCTGGCTAATGAAAAACTGTTTTTT.

This clone was seen a single time. The gene calls are TRBV7-8 and TRBJ2-1; 8 bases line up with TRBD1. V dropped 5 bases and J dropped 8; count of bases not matched to a gene: 14. The length of the CDR3 is 16 residues. CDR1 is SGHVS and CDR2 is FQNEAQ in the germline V gene. CDR3 loop: CASSPNLGQGADEQFF. CDR3 in DNA: TGTGCCAGCAGCCCTAACCTTGGACAGGGTGCCGATGAGCAGTTCTTC.

The V and J genes are TRBV7-2 and TRBJ2-7; a weak D match, TRBD1 (6 bases). In germline, CDR1 is SGHTA, CDR2 FQGNSA. The CDR3 spans 14 residues. Trimming removed 5 bases from V and 2 bases from J, with 13 bases in between. The CDR3 DNA reads TGTGCCAGCAGCACCCGGACAGACGCCTACGAGCAGTACTTC. Amino acid sequence: CASSTRTDAYEQYF.

The chain joins TRBV6-5 to TRBJ1-4, with TRBD1 as a possible D gene (5 bases). The CDR3 contains 15 residues. CDR1 is MNHEY, CDR2 SVGAGI, per germline. The V gene lost 4 bases and the J gene lost 7 bases, with 16 bases spanning the gap. The CDR3 DNA sequence: TGTGCCAGCAGTTCCGGAGGCGGGGGTCGTGAAAAACTGTTTTTT. It translates to CASSSGGGGREKLFF.

This chain's CDR3 is CASSRQGSSNEKLFF. CDR3 DNA: TGTGCCAGTAGCCGACAGGGATCATCTAATGAAAAACTGTTTTTT. The chain couples TRBV19 to TRBJ1-4; 7 nucleotides match TRBD1. V lost 6 bases to trimming and J lost 3 bases; unmatched junction nucleotides: 7. The CDR3 runs to 15 residues. Germline-derived CDR1 and CDR2 are LNHDA and SQIVND (reference sequence).

The chain combines TRBV7-9 with TRBJ1-3; the match to TRBD1 covers 10 bases. V was clipped by 5 bases and J by 4 bases; unmatched bases: 11. This CDR3 has 17 residues. Per the germline V gene, CDR1 is SEHNR and CDR2 is FQNEAQ (reference sequence). The DNA for the CDR3 is TGTGCCAGCAGCCCCGGGACAGGGGAGCCCATAGGAAACACCATATATTTT. Its translation is CASSPGTGEPIGNTIYF.

The chain couples TRBV13 to TRBJ1-2, with 9 positions matching TRBD1. The CDR3 contains 16 residues. J lost 4 bases, V lost 1 base, and 7 bases had no gene match. Germline V CDR1 and CDR2: PRHDT, FYEKMQ (reference sequence). CDR3 coding DNA: TGTGCCAGCAGCTTAGTTGGGACAGGGATTGGCTATGGCTACACCTTC. It translates to CASSLVGTGIGYGYTF.

In this sample, this clone turned up once. Germline is not matched at one junction end, which may reflect a read error. The V and J genes are TRBV6-5 and TRBJ2-2, with 10 bases aligning to TRBD2. The CDR3 totals 16 residues. CDR1 and CDR2 from the germline V gene are MNHEY and SVGAGI. This chain's CDR3 is CASSYSPAGGSGELFF. CDR3 sequence (DNA): TGTGCCAGCAGCTACTCACCAGCGGGAGGGAGCGGGGAGCTGTTTTTT.